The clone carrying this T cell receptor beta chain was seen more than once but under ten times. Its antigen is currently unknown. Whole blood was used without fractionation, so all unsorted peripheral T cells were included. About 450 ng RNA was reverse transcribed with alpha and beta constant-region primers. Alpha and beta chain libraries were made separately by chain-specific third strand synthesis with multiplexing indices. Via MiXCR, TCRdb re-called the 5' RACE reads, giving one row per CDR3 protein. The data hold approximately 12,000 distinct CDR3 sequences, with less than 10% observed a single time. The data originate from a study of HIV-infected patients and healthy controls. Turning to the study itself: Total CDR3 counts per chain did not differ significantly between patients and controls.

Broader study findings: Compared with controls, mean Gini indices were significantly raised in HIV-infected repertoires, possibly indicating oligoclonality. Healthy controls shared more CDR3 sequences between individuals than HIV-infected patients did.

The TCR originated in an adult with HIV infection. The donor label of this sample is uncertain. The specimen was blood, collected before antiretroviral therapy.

The CDR3 nucleotides read TGCAGCAGCCGGGGACTAGCGGGGGAAGAGACCCAGTACTTC. This translates into CSSRGLAGEETQYF. V gene TRBV20-1 combines with J gene TRBJ2-5; 14 nucleotides line up with TRBD2. The germline V gene has CDR1 DFQATT and CDR2 SNEGSKA (reference sequence). The CDR3 extends over 14 amino acids.